This entry lists 32 T cell receptor beta chains sequenced from one sample in a study of tumor-infiltrating lymphocytes in primary liver carcinoma. A primer in the constant region served to generate TCR beta cDNA from roughly 450 ng of total RNA. TCR beta libraries came from three nested multiplex PCR rounds using slightly modified ARM-PCR. The first two PCR rounds, roughly 10 cycles each, used TRBV1-TRBV30 forward primers and a C-beta reverse primer. TCRdb recomputed calls from the multiplex PCR reads with MiXCR, one row per CDR3 protein. The sample lists 300,000 to 350,000 distinct CDR3 sequences, around 50% occurring once. Out of unsorted whole blood came the blood RNA, and germline DNA was extracted as well. Specimen: peripheral blood. Every receptor here comes from a woman in her twenties or thirties with primary liver carcinoma and hepatitis B virus infection.

As concerns this clonotype: With a much larger clone just one base away, this may be a read error. The rearrangement joins TRBV29-1 to TRBJ1-1, with D hard to call. This CDR3 comprises 16 residues. Germline loops: CDR1 SQVTM, CDR2 ANQGSEA. Trimming left V 5 bases short and J 3 bases short, with 22 bases between. Here the CDR3 DNA reads TGCAGCGTTACACCACCTAACAGTGGTGTGGACACTGAAGCTTTCTTT. Translating it yields CSVTPPNSGVDTEAFF.

To note about this clonotype: Possible read error: a much larger clone is one base away. The chain combines TRBV12-3 or TRBV12-4 with TRBJ1-2; 10 nucleotides line up with TRBD1. The ends lost 5 bases at V and 3 bases at J; junction bases unmatched: 6. The CDR3 loop spans 15 amino acids. The CDR3 bases are TGTGCCAGCAGTAAAGGACAGGGGGTTGACTATGGCTACACCTTC. Residues: CASSKGQGVDYGYTF.

For this clonotype: The limits of the CDR3 on the DNA are not certain, so only TCRdb's listed CDR3 is given. V and J are TRBV4-1 and TRBJ2-6; TRBD1, the table's D call, was not compared with the DNA. Germline loops: CDR1 MGHRA, CDR2 YSYEKL. The CDR3 extends over 16 residues, inclusive of both ends. The CDR3 reads CTSSQDWGVGANVLTF.

This clonotype was picked up a small number of times. The V call is TRBV4-1, the J call TRBJ2-1; TRBD2 matches 16 bases. The germline gives CDR1 MGHRA, CDR2 YSYEKL. Losses at the gene ends were 4 bases for V and 6 bases for J; bases not matched to a gene: 6. The CDR3 spans 17 residues. CDR3 sequence: CASSRGLAGGPGNEQFF. The CDR3 region has the DNA TGCGCCAGCAGCCGGGGACTAGCGGGAGGGCCGGGCAATGAGCAGTTCTTC.

There are a few counts of this clonotype. The rearrangement joins TRBV12-3 or TRBV12-4 to TRBJ1-5; D is perhaps TRBD1 (5 bases). Deletions cut 1 base from V and 4 bases from J, with 8 bases between. CDR3 size: 14 residues. The CDR3 loop is CASSLGGENQPQHF. In DNA, the CDR3 is TGTGCCAGCAGTTTAGGGGGGGAGAATCAGCCCCAGCATTTT.

CDR3 bases: TGTGCCAGCAGCCACGACAGGGGGCAAGAGCAGTACTTC. Translated, it gives CASSHDRGQEQYF. The chain joins TRBV7-8 to TRBJ2-7; 10 positions agree with TRBD1. V lost 5 bases and J lost 7; bases outside the gene matches: 5. There are 13 residues in the CDR3. Per the germline V gene, CDR1 is SGHVS and CDR2 is FQNEAQ.

The table lists this clonotype with a few counts. This chain connects TRBV7-9 to TRBJ2-5; 12 nucleotides match TRBD2. From germline, CDR1 is SEHNR and CDR2 FQNEAQ (reference sequence). V gave up 7 bases and J gave up 1 base; unmatched junction bases: 10. The CDR3 is 17 residues long. CDR3 region: CASTAGWTSGAQETQYF. CDR3 DNA: TGTGCCAGCACCGCAGGGTGGACTAGCGGGGCCCAAGAGACCCAGTACTTC. The complete variable domain, with remaining parts taken from reference TRBV7-9 and TRBJ2-5, reads DTGVSQNPRHKITKRGQNVTFRCDPISEHNRLYWYRQTLGQGPEFLTYFQNEAQLEKSRLLSDRFSAERPKGSFSTLEIQRTEQGDSAMYLCASTAGWTSGAQETQYFGPGTRLLVL.

A remark on this clonotype: A much larger clone lies one base from this, so it may be a read error. V gene TRBV6-5 combines with J gene TRBJ1-2, with D uncertain. CDR3 size: 13 residues. Germline lookup yields CDR1 MNHEY and CDR2 SVGAGI. For the CDR3, the DNA is TGTGTCAGCAGTCACGAAGTCACTTATGGCTACACCTTC. Amino acids: CVSSHEVTYGYTF.

V and J are TRBV30 and TRBJ2-5, with 11 bases lining up with TRBD2. Germline V gene lookup returns CDR1 GTSNPN and CDR2 SVGIG (reference sequence). V trimming: 0 bases; J trimming: 3 bases; junction bases outside the gene matches: 0. The CDR3 length is 14 residues. The CDR3 DNA reads as TGTGCCTGGAGTGTGACTAGCGGGAAAGAGACCCAGTACTTC. As protein: CAWSVTSGKETQYF.

The V call is TRBV4-2, the J call TRBJ1-1; a possible D gene is TRBD1 (6 bases). Per germline, CDR1 LGHNA and CDR2 YNFKEQ. The CDR3 has 18 residues. V shed 4 bases and J shed 5 bases, with 26 bases lying between them. CDR3: CASSRGGPGASRRTEAFF. CDR3 sequence (DNA): TGTGCCAGCAGCCGAGGAGGCCCGGGGGCAAGTCGGCGAACTGAAGCTTTCTTT.

Concerning this clonotype itself: A much larger clone sits a single nucleotide away, making a read error possible. CDR3: CASIQDKWDQAFF. DNA of the CDR3: TGTGCCAGCATCCAAGATAAATGGGACCAAGCTTTCTTT. The chain has TRBV4-2 and TRBJ1-1; TRBD1 is a possible D gene (5 bases). CDR1 and CDR2 (germline): LGHNA, YNFKEQ. The CDR3 extends over 13 amino acids.

The CDR3 nucleotides read TGTGACAGTGACAGGGGGCGATTCCAGAACACCGGGGAGCTGTTTTTT. Protein: CDSDRGRFQNTGELFF. The chain uses TRBV12-3 or TRBV12-4 and TRBJ2-2, with 10 bases that match TRBD1. This CDR3 is 16 amino acids long.

Regarding this clonotype: The CDR3 ends on some other residue instead of the conserved phenylalanine or tryptophan, so this is likely a read error. This chain links TRBV4-1 with TRBJ2-1, with 11 bases fitting TRBD2. Germline trimming cut 5 bases from V and 5 bases from J; bases unmatched to any gene: 8. Germline V CDR1 and CDR2: MGHRA, YSYEKL. The CDR3 loop spans 16 amino acids. In DNA, the CDR3 is TGCGCCAGCAGCAAAACCGGGACTAGCGGCCACAATGAGCAGTTCTGC. This encodes CASSKTGTSGHNEQFC.

The sample holds many counts of this clonotype. The V gene is TRBV6-5, the J gene TRBJ2-2; 11 nucleotides line up with TRBD2. CDR3 size: 15 residues. J was trimmed by 1 base and V by 7 bases; bases with no gene match: 2. The germline V gene has CDR1 MNHEY and CDR2 SVGAGI. CDR3: CASMGTSGNTGELFF. In nucleotides, the CDR3 is TGTGCCAGCATGGGGACTAGCGGGAACACCGGGGAGCTGTTTTTT.

About this clonotype: One base away lies a much larger clone, so this may be a sequencing read error. This CDR3 reads CASSMGGGRANEQYF. DNA for the CDR3: TGTGCCAGCAGCATGGGGGGGGGCAGGGCCAACGAGCAGTACTTC. This sequence joins TRBV11-2 and TRBJ2-7; TRBD2 might be the D (7 bases). The germline V gene encodes CDR1 SGHAT and CDR2 FQNNGV. V was shortened by 5 bases and J by 5 bases, with 19 bases between the two germline ends. The CDR3 runs to 15 residues. Together with reference TRBV11-2 and TRBJ2-7, the CDR3 gives the full variable domain: EAGVAQSPRYKIIEKRQSVAFWCNPISGHATLYWYQQILGQGPKLLIQFQNNGVVDDSQLPKDRFSAERLKGVDSTLKIQPAKLEDSAVYLCASSMGGGRANEQYFGPGTRLTVT.

The chain joins TRBV5-5 to TRBJ2-4; D possibly corresponds to TRBD2 (5 bases). V was pared by 3 bases and J by 2 bases, with 9 bases between. This CDR3 comprises 14 residues. Germline lookup yields CDR1 SGHKS and CDR2 YYEKEE (reference sequence). The chain's CDR3 is CASSSAGTKNIQYF. CDR3 sequence (DNA): TGTGCCAGCAGCTCCGCCGGGACCAAAAACATTCAGTACTTC.

The sample holds a few counts of this clonotype. A much more abundant neighbour one base away suggests this may be a read error. The chain is built from TRBV11-2 and TRBJ1-2; the match to TRBD1 covers 10 bases. Per the germline V gene, CDR1 is SGHAT and CDR2 is FQNNGV. V dropped 3 bases and J dropped 8; count of bases not matched to a gene: 9. The CDR3 sequence is 15 residues long. The CDR3 region has the DNA TGTGCCAGCAGCTTCATGGCCGGGACAGGGGACGGCTACACCTTC. This codes for CASSFMAGTGDGYTF.

About this clonotype itself: One end of the junction does not line up with germline, which may come from a read error. The chain combines TRBV12-3 or TRBV12-4 with TRBJ2-2; 8 bases map to TRBD2. This CDR3 region has 16 residues. The CDR3 loop is CASSAGLAGTTEELFF. The CDR3 region has the DNA TGTGCCAGCAGTGCCGGGCTAGCGGGTACCACCGAGGAGCTGTTTTTT.

This chain joins TRBV6-6 and TRBJ2-1; 14 bases align to TRBD2. Looked up from germline, CDR1 is MNHNY and CDR2 is SVGAGI (reference sequence). The length of the CDR3 is 18 residues. The V gene end was trimmed by 6 bases and the J gene end by 0 bases; junction bases not matched to a gene: 7. CDR3 coding DNA: TGTGCCAGCAGCAGACTAGCGGGAGGGCCGAGCTCCTACAATGAGCAGTTCTTC. Its protein product is CASSRLAGGPSSYNEQFF.

This clonotype showed up just a few times. This sequence joins TRBV14 and TRBJ2-1; D might be TRBD1 (8 bases). V lost 4 bases to trimming and J lost 6 bases, with 16 bases between them. CDR1 is SGHDN and CDR2 is FVKESK in the germline V gene. The CDR3 runs to 15 residues. CDR3 sequence: CASSRDRTSRNEQFF. CDR3 bases: TGTGCCAGCAGCCGGGACAGGACTAGTCGCAATGAGCAGTTCTTC.

With respect to this clonotype: This may arise from a read error, as a much more abundant clone is one base away. The chain has TRBV29-1 and TRBJ1-3; D ambiguous. CDR1 and CDR2 (germline): SQVTM, ANQGSEA. The CDR3 sequence is 14 residues long. Trimming shortened V by 2 bases and J by 2 bases, and 10 bases separated the two germline ends. In DNA, the CDR3 is TGCAGCGTTGAACGGAGTAGCACTGGAAACACCATATATTTT. The encoded protein is CSVERSSTGNTIYF.

V usage is TRBV5-5 and J usage is TRBJ2-3; D is undetermined. This CDR3 is built from 12 residues. Germline V gene lookup returns CDR1 SGHKS and CDR2 YYEKEE (reference sequence). V lost 1 base and J lost 6, with 6 bases in between. CDR3: CASSLLKDTQYF. CDR3 DNA: TGTGCCAGCAGCTTGTTAAAGGATACGCAGTATTTT. Based on the CDR3 plus reference TRBV5-5 and TRBJ2-3, the full variable domain is DAGVTQSPTHLIKTRGQQVTLRCSPISGHKSVSWYQQVLGQGPQFIFQYYEKEERGRGNFPDRFSARQFPNYSSELNVNALLLGDSALYLCASSLLKDTQYFGPGTRLTVL.

This clonotype was recorded many times. The CDR3 protein is CASSQEGLLADTQYF. The CDR3 DNA follows: TGTGCCAGCAGCCAAGAGGGGCTACTTGCAGATACGCAGTATTTT. V is TRBV11-3 and J is TRBJ2-3; D assignment may be TRBD1 or TRBD2 (5 bases each). CDR3 length: 15 residues. V was shortened by 5 bases and J by 4 bases, with 16 bases between the two germline ends. Per germline, CDR1 SGHNT and CDR2 YENEEA.

This clonotype has at least ten counts. The chain is built from TRBV4-3 and TRBJ2-7; 9 bases agree with TRBD1. This CDR3 is built from 16 residues. Trimming cost V 1 base and J 6 bases; bases outside gene matches: 10. Germline CDR1 LGHNA, CDR2 YSLEER. CDR3 in amino acids: CASSQADGTGLFEQYF. The CDR3 DNA sequence: TGCGCCAGCAGCCAAGCCGATGGGACAGGGTTATTCGAGCAGTACTTC.

The V call is TRBV6-5, the J call TRBJ2-5, with no clear D. The germline CDR1 and CDR2 sequences are MNHEY and SVGAGI. The ends were cut back, 6 bases at V and 5 bases at J, with 13 bases in the middle. The CDR3 consists of 13 residues. The CDR3 protein is CASRTLTGETQYF. DNA of the CDR3: TGTGCCAGCAGAACATTGACCGGGGAGACCCAGTACTTC.

For this clonotype: A much larger clone lies one base from this, so it may be a read error. The genes are TRBV4-2 and TRBJ2-2; D is ambiguous. The germline V gene has CDR1 LGHNA and CDR2 YNFKEQ. The length of the CDR3 is 17 residues. In DNA form, the CDR3 reads TGTGCCAGCAACCAAGATTTGAGCAACGCGAACACCGGGGAGCTGTTTTTT. Protein: CASNQDLSNANTGELFF.

This clonotype was seen at least ten times. This rearrangement joins TRBV4-1 to TRBJ1-1, with 10 bases lining up with TRBD1. Germline loops: CDR1 MGHRA, CDR2 YSYEKL. The length of the CDR3 is 13 residues. With 2 bases clipped from V and 10 bases from J, the junction kept 4 bases outside the gene matches. CDR3 in DNA: TGCGCCAGCAGCCAACCCTGGACAGGGGGAGCTTTCTTT. It specifies CASSQPWTGGAFF.

This clonotype has a handful of counts. The chain carries TRBV7-9 and TRBJ1-2, with a tentative D call TRBD1 (5 bases). This CDR3 spans 13 amino acids. The germline V gene has CDR1 SEHNR and CDR2 FQNEAQ (reference sequence). V lost 2 bases to trimming and J lost 6 bases, with 10 bases between them. The CDR3 DNA is TGTGCCAGCAGCTTAATCAGGGACGATGGCTACACCTTC. This sequence encodes CASSLIRDDGYTF.

This clonotype occurred a few times. This chain connects TRBV7-8 to TRBJ2-5; D remains unclear. The CDR3 has 13 residues. Germline CDR1 is SGHVS and CDR2 is FQNEAQ. Trimming took off 5 bases at V and 4 bases at J, with 11 bases between the two ends. This CDR3 reads CASSLGTGETQYF. CDR3 nucleotide sequence: TGTGCCAGCAGCCTTGGAACGGGAGAGACCCAGTACTTC.

This clonotype was detected many times. V is TRBV4-2 and J is TRBJ2-3; D unresolved. The CDR3 contains 12 residues. Germline assignment: CDR1 LGHNA and CDR2 YNFKEQ. Trimming shortened V by 8 bases and J by 2 bases, and 8 bases separated the two germline ends. CDR3 protein: CASAHHTDTQYF. The CDR3 coding sequence is TGTGCCAGCGCCCACCACACAGATACGCAGTATTTT.

On this clonotype: Because it lacks the conserved phenylalanine or tryptophan at the end, this CDR3 is likely a read error. V is TRBV11-3 and J is TRBJ1-4; D is possibly TRBD1 (5 bases). The CDR3 spans 14 residues. The germline gives CDR1 SGHNT, CDR2 YENEEA. V was trimmed by 5 bases and J by 8 bases, leaving 15 bases between them. The CDR3 loop reads CASSQGRVVEKLFL. CDR3 sequence (DNA): TGTGCCAGCAGCCAAGGCAGGGTGGTCGAAAAACTGTTTCTT.

J is TRBJ2-7 and V is TRBV5-8, with D perhaps TRBD2 (6 bases). Germline CDR1 SGHTS, CDR2 YDEGEE. Trimming removed 0 bases at V and 6 bases at J, with 22 bases between. The CDR3 consists of 17 residues. The CDR3 loop reads CASSLEGWRAEGGEQYF. DNA for the CDR3: TGTGCCAGCAGCTTGGAAGGCTGGCGGGCAGAGGGAGGCGAGCAGTACTTC.